This T cell receptor beta chain was recovered during a study of T cell repertoires in aging, cancer and after chemotherapy. About the research overall: Donor ages fell into six groups from 30 or younger up to 70 or older. Approximately 9 million TCR reads made up the full dataset. General observations from the study: In healthy donors, age-related TCR diversity loss mainly reflected lost richness. Rebound thymic output was suggested by rising median generation probability during chemotherapy in each cancer cohort.

Germline CDR1 reads MRHNA; CDR2 reads SNTAGT. The CDR3 is 15 amino acids. J was trimmed by 2 bases and V by 10 bases; bases with no gene match: 11. Amplification of TCR beta used genomic DNA extracted from peripheral blood. A mixed TRB-A/B primer pool amplified rearranged TRB by multiplex touch-down PCR. TCRdb re-analysed the multiplex PCR reads in MiXCR, keeping a single row per CDR3 protein. The sample lists more than 8,000 distinct CDR3 sequences, 30% to 45% seen once, with roughly 3.5% in the top ten. Regarding this clonotype: Its matching antigen is unknown.

This TCR was recovered from a human donor in good health. J is TRBJ2-1 and V is TRBV6-4; 7 nucleotides align to TRBD2. Source material: blood. CDR3 in amino acids: CATMWGEGPYNEQFF. The CDR3 nucleotides read TGTGCCACTATGTGGGGGGAGGGCCCCTACAATGAGCAGTTCTTC.